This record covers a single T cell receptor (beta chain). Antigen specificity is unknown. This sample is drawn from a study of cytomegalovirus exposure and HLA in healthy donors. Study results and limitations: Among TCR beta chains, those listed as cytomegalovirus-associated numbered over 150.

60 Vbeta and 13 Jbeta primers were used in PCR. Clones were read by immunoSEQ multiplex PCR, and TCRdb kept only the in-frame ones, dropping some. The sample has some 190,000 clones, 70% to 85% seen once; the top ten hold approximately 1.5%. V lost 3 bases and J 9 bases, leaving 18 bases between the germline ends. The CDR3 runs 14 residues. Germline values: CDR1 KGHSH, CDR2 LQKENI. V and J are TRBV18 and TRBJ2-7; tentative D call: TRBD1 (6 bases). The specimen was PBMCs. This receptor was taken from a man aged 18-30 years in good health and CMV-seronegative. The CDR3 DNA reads TGTGCCAGCTCACCGTACCGGGACACTTCTGGGCAGTACTTC. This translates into CASSPYRDTSGQYF.